These 20 T cell receptor beta chains were all obtained from the same sample, sequenced in a study of blood T cell repertoires in COVID-19. TCRdb's copy holds only in-frame clones and misses some; the assay was immunoSEQ multiplex PCR. Among roughly 230,000 clones listed, roughly 84% were seen once. The sample was peripheral blood. The receptors shown here come from a man aged 40-49 years with acute or convalescent COVID-19.

The chain's CDR3 is CASSSATSGSTYEQYF. The CDR3 DNA is TGCGCCAGCAGCTCCGCGACTAGCGGGAGCACCTACGAGCAGTACTTC. The V and J genes are TRBV5-1 and TRBJ2-7, with 12 nucleotides matching TRBD2. The germline gives CDR1 SGHRS, CDR2 YFSETQ. Germline trimming cut 3 bases from V and 2 bases from J; bases unmatched to any gene: 6. The CDR3 length is 16 residues.

V and J are TRBV4-1 and TRBJ2-1; TRBD2 aligns across 12 bases. The V gene's germline CDR1 is MGHRA and CDR2 YSYEKL. The V segment lost 1 base and the J segment 2 bases; nucleotides outside the gene matches: 0. This CDR3 comprises 16 residues. CDR3 residues: CASSQGTSGTYNEQFF. In DNA form, the CDR3 reads TGCGCCAGCAGCCAAGGGACTAGCGGGACCTACAATGAGCAGTTCTTC.

The chain couples TRBV9 to TRBJ1-6; 10 nucleotides agree with TRBD1. The trim removed 0 bases at V and 10 bases at J, leaving 4 bases unmatched. The CDR3 runs 15 residues. Germline CDR1 and CDR2: SGDLS and YYNGEE. This CDR3 reads CASSVAGTGVSPLHF. The CDR3 bases are TGTGCCAGCAGCGTAGCCGGGACAGGGGTCTCACCCCTCCACTTT.

The rearrangement uses TRBV4-3 and TRBJ1-2, with D uncertain. Germline lookup yields CDR1 LGHNA and CDR2 YSLEER. The CDR3 has 15 residues. V was clipped by 0 bases and J by 3 bases, with 11 bases between them. CDR3 protein: CASSQDARADYGYTF. The DNA for the CDR3 is TGCGCCAGCAGCCAAGATGCGAGGGCAGACTATGGCTACACCTTC.

The chain combines TRBV5-1 with TRBJ2-7, with 8 bases lining up with TRBD2. Trimming removed 3 bases from V and 2 bases from J; junction bases left unmatched: 7. CDR3 size: 15 residues. Germline values: CDR1 SGHRS, CDR2 YFSETQ. The CDR3 coding sequence is TGCGCCAGCAGCTCGGGAGGGGCCCTGACCTACGAGCAGTACTTC. Protein: CASSSGGALTYEQYF.

This clone was observed once. The rearrangement uses TRBV5-1 and TRBJ1-5, with D maybe TRBD1 (5 bases). The CDR3 contains 13 residues. Trimming pared 2 bases from V and 4 bases from J, leaving 7 bases between. The germline V gene has CDR1 SGHRS and CDR2 YFSETQ. As DNA, the CDR3 is TGCGCCAGCAGCTTCGACAGAAATCAGCCCCAGCATTTT. It codes for CASSFDRNQPQHF.

This clone was observed a few times. The chain employs TRBV5-6 and TRBJ1-1; 12 bases line up with TRBD1. Losses at the gene ends were 2 bases for V and 4 bases for J; bases not matched to a gene: 9. In germline, CDR1 is SGHDT, CDR2 YYEEEE. The CDR3 is made up of 17 amino acids. CDR3 sequence (DNA): TGTGCCAGCAGCTTTTCCGGGACAGGGGGCTCGATCACTGAAGCTTTCTTT. The encoded protein is CASSFSGTGGSITEAFF.

The chain has TRBV7-9 and TRBJ1-1; D is uncertain. CDR1 SEHNR and CDR2 FQNEAQ come from the germline V gene (reference sequence). The CDR3 runs 13 residues. The V end lost 1 base, the J end lost 6 bases, and 9 bases lay between the germline ends. The CDR3 loop is CASSLESRSEAFF. The CDR3 DNA reads as TGTGCCAGCAGCTTAGAAAGTCGGTCTGAAGCTTTCTTT.

V gene TRBV7-6 combines with J gene TRBJ1-4; tentatively, D is TRBD1 (5 bases). Trimming removed 2 bases at V and 6 bases at J, with 10 bases between. Germline-derived CDR1 and CDR2 are SGHVS and FNYEAQ. There are 14 residues in the CDR3. In DNA, the CDR3 is TGTGCCAGCAGCTTAAACCCAGGGCATGAAAAACTGTTTTTT. It encodes CASSLNPGHEKLFF.

J is TRBJ1-4 and V is TRBV7-9; no firm D call. V lost 2 bases and J lost 7, with 5 bases in between. The V gene's germline CDR1 is SEHNR and CDR2 FQNEAQ (reference sequence). The CDR3 has 12 amino acids. The CDR3 nucleotides are TGTGCCAGCAGCTTATCGGTTGAAAAACTGTTTTTT. As protein: CASSLSVEKLFF.

The rearrangement links TRBV19 to TRBJ1-5; no clear D gene. V lost 5 bases to trimming and J lost 10 bases, with 12 bases between them. This CDR3 contains 12 residues. CDR1 and CDR2 (germline): LNHDA, SQIVND (reference sequence). For the CDR3, the DNA is TGTGCCAGTAGTGAACTCCGTCTTCCCCAGCATTTT. Protein: CASSELRLPQHF.

J is TRBJ2-3 and V is TRBV18, with D perhaps matching TRBD2 (5 bases). The germline gives CDR1 KGHSH, CDR2 LQKENI. The CDR3 runs 15 residues. V dropped 2 bases and J dropped 0 bases, with 9 bases sitting between them. The CDR3 nucleotides read TGTGCCAGCTCACCAAGCGGAACTAGCACAGATACGCAGTATTTT. Translating it yields CASSPSGTSTDTQYF. The complete variable domain, with remaining parts taken from reference TRBV18 and TRBJ2-3, reads NAGVMQNPRHLVRRRGQEARLRCSPMKGHSHVYWYRQLPEEGLKFMVYLQKENIIDESGMPKERFSAEFPKEGPSILRIQQVVRGDSAAYFCASSPSGTSTDTQYFGPGTRLTVL.

This clone was seen just once. This chain joins TRBV5-6 and TRBJ1-6; 7 bases align to TRBD1. Germline CDR1 and CDR2: SGHDT and YYEEEE. The ends lost 2 bases at V and 9 bases at J; junction bases unmatched: 5. CDR3 length: 14 amino acids. CDR3 nucleotide sequence: TGTGCCAGCAGCTTCGCGACAGGGCCTTCACCCCTCCACTTT. Translated: CASSFATGPSPLHF.

J is TRBJ1-1 and V is TRBV5-5; possibly TRBD1 for D (6 bases). Germline V gives CDR1 SGHKS, CDR2 YYEKEE (reference sequence). There are 12 residues in the CDR3. The ends were cut back, 6 bases at V and 1 base at J, with 7 bases in the middle. This CDR3 reads CASMDRNTEAFF. For the CDR3, the DNA is TGTGCCAGCATGGACAGGAACACTGAAGCTTTCTTT.

The rearrangement joins TRBV5-1 to TRBJ2-2; 11 nucleotides match TRBD2. The germline gives CDR1 SGHRS, CDR2 YFSETQ. The V and J ends lost 4 bases and 0 bases, in that order; junction bases with no gene match: 5. The CDR3 is 17 amino acids. The CDR3 spells CASSRGTSGANTGELFF. The DNA for the CDR3 is TGCGCCAGCAGCCGCGGGACTAGCGGCGCGAACACCGGGGAGCTGTTTTTT.

V gene TRBV5-5 combines with J gene TRBJ2-7; TRBD2 aligns across 13 bases. The CDR3 length is 16 residues. Germline V gives CDR1 SGHKS, CDR2 YYEKEE (reference sequence). Trimming at V came to 1 base and at J to 4 bases, leaving 5 bases not matched to a gene. CDR3 sequence: CASSLRLAGGVYEQYF. The CDR3, as DNA: TGTGCCAGCAGCTTGAGACTAGCGGGAGGAGTTTACGAGCAGTACTTC.

The chain links TRBV7-8 to TRBJ1-2; the D is unclear. CDR1 is SGHVS, CDR2 FQNEAQ, per germline. V lost 5 bases and J lost 2, with 9 bases in between. This CDR3 has 13 residues. CDR3 sequence reads: CASSRRGNYGYTF. DNA for the CDR3: TGTGCCAGCAGCCGGAGAGGGAACTATGGCTACACCTTC.

The V call is TRBV24-1, the J call TRBJ2-2, with D possibly being TRBD1 (5 bases). Trimming took 3 bases from V and 1 from J, leaving 11 bases between them. Per the germline V gene, CDR1 is KGHDR and CDR2 is SFDVKD. This CDR3 region has 16 residues. The CDR3: CATSDPTAKNTGELFF. For the CDR3, the DNA is TGTGCCACCAGTGATCCGACAGCGAAGAACACCGGGGAGCTGTTTTTT.

The chain uses TRBV7-9 and TRBJ1-2; the D gene is possibly TRBD1 (5 bases). Trimming pared 2 bases from V and 4 bases from J, leaving 11 bases between. Germline CDR1 is SEHNR and CDR2 is FQNEAQ (reference sequence). CDR3 length equals 14 residues. The CDR3 coding sequence is TGTGCCAGCAGCTTACCGGGGGGGACCTATGGCTACACCTTC. It encodes CASSLPGGTYGYTF.

The table lists this clone with many counts. This chain joins TRBV7-8 and TRBJ2-5, with 7 bases fitting TRBD1. With V trimmed by 4 bases and J by 5 bases, 7 bases remained unmatched. There are 14 residues in the CDR3. CDR1 is SGHVS, CDR2 FQNEAQ, per germline. This chain's CDR3 is CASSYDRVSETQYF. The CDR3 region has the DNA TGTGCCAGCAGCTACGACAGGGTTTCGGAGACCCAGTACTTC.